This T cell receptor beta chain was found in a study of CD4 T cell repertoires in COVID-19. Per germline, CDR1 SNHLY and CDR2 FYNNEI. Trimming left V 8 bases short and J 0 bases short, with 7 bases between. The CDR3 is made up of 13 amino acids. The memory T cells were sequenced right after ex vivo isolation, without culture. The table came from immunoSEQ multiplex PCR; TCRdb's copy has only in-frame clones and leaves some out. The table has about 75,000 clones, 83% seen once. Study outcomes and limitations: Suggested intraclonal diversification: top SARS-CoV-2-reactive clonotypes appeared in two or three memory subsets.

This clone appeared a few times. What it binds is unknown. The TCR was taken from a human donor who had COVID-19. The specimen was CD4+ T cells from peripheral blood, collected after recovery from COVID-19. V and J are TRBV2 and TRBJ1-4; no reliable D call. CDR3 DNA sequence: TGTGCCAGCCGATGGGCAACTAATGAAAAACTGTTTTTT. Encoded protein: CASRWATNEKLFF. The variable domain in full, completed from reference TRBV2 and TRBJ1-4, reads EPEVTQTPSHQVTQMGQEVILRCVPISNHLYFYWYRQILGQKVEFLVSFYNNEISEKSEIFDDQFSVERPDGSNFTLKIRSTKLEDSAMYFCASRWATNEKLFFGSGTQLSVL.